Shown below are 4 T cell receptor beta chains from a single sample sequenced in a study of cytomegalovirus exposure and HLA in healthy donors. This PCR relied on a set of 60 Vbeta primers and 13 Jbeta primers. Measured with immunoSEQ multiplex PCR; TCRdb has only the in-frame clones, and not every one. The sample lists tens of thousands of clones; under 80% were seen once. What was sequenced was PBMCs. These receptors came from a man aged 55 to 69 in good health and CMV-seropositive.

The chain is built from TRBV6-6 and TRBJ2-5, with D perhaps TRBD1 (5 bases). Germline loops: CDR1 MNHNY, CDR2 SVGAGI (reference sequence). CDR3 length: 14 amino acids. The V end lost 6 bases, the J end lost 0 bases, and 11 bases lay between the germline ends. CDR3 sequence (DNA): TGTGCCAGCAGCTTGGGGCAGTACCAAGAGACCCAGTACTTC. This sequence encodes CASSLGQYQETQYF.

V is TRBV2 and J is TRBJ1-6; D call uncertain. Trimming pared 2 bases from V and 5 bases from J, leaving 13 bases between. Germline assignment: CDR1 SNHLY and CDR2 FYNNEI. There are 16 residues in the CDR3. Here the CDR3 DNA reads TGTGCCAGCAGTGAAAGAAGAACAGATAATAATTCACCCCTCCACTTT. It yields the protein CASSERRTDNNSPLHF.

This clone was detected a few times. This same CDR3 is encoded by further DNA sequences in the sample. The chain carries TRBV7-6 and TRBJ2-7; D uncertain. V dropped 3 bases and J dropped 1 base, with 7 bases sitting between them. CDR1 is SGHVS, CDR2 FNYEAQ, per germline. The CDR3 consists of 13 residues. The CDR3 protein is CASSLGLSYEQYF. The DNA for the CDR3 is TGTGCCAGCAGCTTGGGCTTATCCTACGAGCAGTACTTC.

The chain links TRBV28 to TRBJ2-5; TRBD2 matches at 11 bases. The CDR3 consists of 15 residues. V lost 6 bases to trimming and J lost 5 bases; unmatched junction nucleotides: 8. CDR1 and CDR2 from the germline V gene are MDHEN and SYDVKM. DNA for the CDR3: TGTGCCAGCAGGTTGACTAGCGGGATGTGGGAGACCCAGTACTTC. The encoded protein is CASRLTSGMWETQYF.